This T cell receptor beta chain was obtained from a study of blood T cell repertoires in COVID-19. In the authors' methods: The authors estimated nucleated cell counts from reference gene primer amplification. Method: immunoSEQ multiplex PCR; TCRdb's copy keeps in-frame clones and lacks some. D and trimming come from the DNA, and the V and J calls and clone size come from that table. This table holds roughly 65,000 clones, roughly 92% found once. Germline CDR1 is MDHEN and CDR2 is SYDVKM. Trimming removed 2 bases at V and 0 bases at J, with 13 bases between. The CDR3 covers 16 residues. The TCR sequence derives from a man aged 65 to 79 with active COVID-19. The specimen was peripheral blood. The genes are TRBV28 and TRBJ1-1; no clear D. CDR3 sequence reads: CASSLAVGRLNTEAFF. The DNA of the CDR3 is TGTGCCAGCAGTTTAGCCGTGGGCAGATTGAACACTGAAGCTTTCTTT.